The present T cell receptor (beta chain) was sequenced within a study of cytomegalovirus exposure and HLA in healthy donors. Comments on this clone: Its cognate antigen is unknown.

Both 60 Vbeta primers and 13 Jbeta primers went into the PCR. In the authors' methods: A later analysis tallied 87 million or so unique TCR beta chains, 9 million to 12 million of them shared. The table came from immunoSEQ multiplex PCR; TCRdb's copy has only in-frame clones and leaves some out. The V and J calls and clone size come from that table; D and trimming were worked out from the DNA. Seen in this sample are around 71,000 clones; the ten most common clones hold about 1.8%. The CDR3 spans 14 residues. Germline V lookup: CDR1 SGHRS, CDR2 YFSETQ. V dropped 4 bases and J dropped 3 bases, with 13 bases sitting between them. Study conclusions and caveats: Prior analysis indicated that the majority of TCR beta V segments exhibited productivity approximately 90% or approximately 30% of the time. The study reported that TCR beta sequences accurately predicted HLA-A and HLA-B alleles in most subjects. A later analysis reportedly found fewer N-insertions in an Asian-associated ancestry cluster than the approximately 700-donor mean.

The receptor was derived from a woman aged 25 to 39 in good health and CMV-seronegative. This chain links TRBV5-1 with TRBJ2-5; perhaps TRBD1 as D (6 bases). Material: PBMCs. The CDR3 region has the DNA TGCGCCAGCAGCCAGGGACATCCGGAAGAGACCCAGTACTTC. Protein sequence: CASSQGHPEETQYF.